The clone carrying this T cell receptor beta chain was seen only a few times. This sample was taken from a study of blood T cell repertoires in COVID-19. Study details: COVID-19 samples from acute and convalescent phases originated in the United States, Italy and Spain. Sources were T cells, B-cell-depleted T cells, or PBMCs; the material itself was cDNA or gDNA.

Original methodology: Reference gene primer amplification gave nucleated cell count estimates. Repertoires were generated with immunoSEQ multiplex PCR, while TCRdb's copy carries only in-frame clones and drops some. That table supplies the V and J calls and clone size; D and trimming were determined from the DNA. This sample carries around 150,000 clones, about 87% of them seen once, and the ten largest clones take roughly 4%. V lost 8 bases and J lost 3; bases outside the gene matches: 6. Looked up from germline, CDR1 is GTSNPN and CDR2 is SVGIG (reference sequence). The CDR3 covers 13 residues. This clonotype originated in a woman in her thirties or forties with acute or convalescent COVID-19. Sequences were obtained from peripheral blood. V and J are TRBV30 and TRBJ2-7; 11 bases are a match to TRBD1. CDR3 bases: TGTGCCAGCTCCGGGACAGGGGGCTACGAGCAGTACTTC. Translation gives CASSGTGGYEQYF.